This is a list of T cell receptor beta chains from one sample in a study of blood T cells in healthy people across ages. One entry per CDR3 protein results from TCRdb running MiXCR on the 5' RACE reads. The sample carries around 1.7 million distinct CDR3 sequences, 25% to 30% recorded once. The sample consisted of blood. These receptor sequences come from a woman aged 30 to 39 in good health. Each CDR3 is given with its conserved first and last residue. D genes are given only for firm matches. The size entry is marked missing in some rows and otherwise reads once, few, many or a size class.

cdr3_length	clone_size	d_call	v_call	j_call	cdr3_nt	cdr3_aa
15	NA	NA	TRBV29-1	TRBJ2-2	TGCAGCGTTGAAGACCCAAGCCGAACAACCGGGGAGCTGTTTTTT	CSVEDPSRTTGELFF
15	NA	NA	TRBV4-1	TRBJ1-5	TGCGCCAGCAGCCAAGATAGCGGGGGGTTCCAGCCCCAGCATTTT	CASSQDSGGFQPQHF
12	NA	NA	TRBV20-1	TRBJ2-2	TGCAGTGCTAAGCTAGGCACCGGGGAGCTGTTTTTT	CSAKLGTGELFF
15	NA	NA	TRBV2	TRBJ1-1	TGTGCCAGCAGTGAATGGCAGGGGAAAAACACTGAAGCTTTCTTT	CASSEWQGKNTEAFF
15	NA	TRBD2	TRBV12-5	TRBJ2-1	TGTGCTAGTGGTGCTAGCGGGAGGCCCTACAATGAGCAGTTCTTC	CASGASGRPYNEQFF
14	few	TRBD2	TRBV9	TRBJ2-3	TGTGCCAGCAAGGCGGGAGTGAGCACAGATACGCAGTATTTT	CASKAGVSTDTQYF
14	many	NA	TRBV20-1	TRBJ2-7	TGCAGTGCTAGAGATCCGGGGGCGGCCTACGAGCAGTACTTC	CSARDPGAAYEQYF
14	NA	NA	TRBV7-2	TRBJ2-5	TGTGCCAGCAGCTCCATAGCGGCTGTGGAGACCCAGTACTTC	CASSSIAAVETQYF
16	NA	TRBD2	TRBV9	TRBJ2-3	TGTGCCAGCAGCGGGACTAGCGGGGGGGTTTCAGATACGCAGTATTTT	CASSGTSGGVSDTQYF
14	NA	TRBD1	TRBV29-1	TRBJ1-2	TGCAGCGTTGCATTCCGACAGGGGAACTATGGCTACACCTTC	CSVAFRQGNYGYTF
19	NA	TRBD1	TRBV15	TRBJ2-1	TGTGCCACCAGCAGATCGGGACAGGGGGCCCCCTTCTACTACAATGAGCAGTTCTTC	CATSRSGQGAPFYYNEQFF
17	NA	TRBD2	TRBV24-1	TRBJ2-1	TGTGCCACCAGTGATGCAGCGGGAGTTAGCTCCTACGATGAGCAGTTCTTC	CATSDAAGVSSYDEQFF
15	NA	NA	TRBV7-2	TRBJ2-3	TGTGCCAGCAGCCCCGTGAGGGGGACCACAGATACGCAGTATTTT	CASSPVRGTTDTQYF
13	NA	TRBD2	TRBV2	TRBJ2-5	TGTGCCAGCACACTAGCGGGAGTGGAGACCCAGTACTTC	CASTLAGVETQYF
15	few	NA	TRBV6-5	TRBJ2-1	TGTGCCAGCAGCCCGGGGGCGCCGACCTACAATGAGCAGTTCTTC	CASSPGAPTYNEQFF
16	NA	NA	TRBV6-1	TRBJ2-1	TGTGCCAGCAGTGACCGTCGGCGGGCATTCTACAATGAGCAGTTCTTC	CASSDRRRAFYNEQFF
14	few	TRBD1	TRBV20-1	TRBJ1-2	TGCAGTGCGGTCCGGGACAGGGATTTGGATGGCTACACCTTC	CSAVRDRDLDGYTF
11	many	NA	TRBV29-1	TRBJ2-7	TGCAGCGTTGAGACGGACTACGAGCAGTACTTC	CSVETDYEQYF
15	NA	NA	TRBV7-8	TRBJ2-5	TGTGCCGGCATCCCAAGGTGGGCGGACCAAGAGACCCAGTACTTC	CAGIPRWADQETQYF
14	many	NA	TRBV7-9	TRBJ2-4	TGTGCCAGCAGCTTAAGTGGGGGCAAAAACATTCAGTACTTC	CASSLSGGKNIQYF
15	few	NA	TRBV18	TRBJ2-1	TGTGCCAGCACCGCGTCCGGCAACCGCGCGAATGAGCAGTTCTTC	CASTASGNRANEQFF
17	few	TRBD1	TRBV4-1	TRBJ1-5	TGCGCCAGCAGCTTGAACCGGGACAGCAATAGCAATCAGCCCCAGCATTTT	CASSLNRDSNSNQPQHF
17	many	TRBD2	TRBV7-9	TRBJ2-1	TGTGCCAGCAGCCCACAGGGAGGCGGGGGGAGATTCAATGAGCAGTTCTTC	CASSPQGGGGRFNEQFF
15	NA	NA	TRBV12-3/TRBV12-4	TRBJ1-5	TGTGCCGGCAGCCCCGGGGGTGGGGCGAATCAGCCCCAGCATTTT	CAGSPGGGANQPQHF